This T cell receptor (beta chain) was captured in a study of shared clonotypes between healthy human individuals. The study enrolled healthy HIV-negative adults without recent acute infections or vaccinations as donors. Genomic DNA for unsorted samples was obtained from around 97 million PBMCs. The assay was immunoSEQ multiplex PCR, and TCRdb's table has in-frame clones only and misses some. This table has a few hundred thousand clones, around three quarters appearing once. Germline V gene lookup returns CDR1 WSHSY and CDR2 SAAADI. With 6 bases clipped from V and 2 bases from J, the junction kept 4 bases outside the gene matches. CDR3 size: 14 residues.

Sequenced: PBMCs. This receptor was obtained from a woman aged 40 to 49 in good health. Some clones in this sample may be carry-over from other donors' samples. The J gene is TRBJ2-3, the V gene TRBV10-2; 8 bases match TRBD1. The CDR3, as DNA: TGCGCCAGCAGCCAGGGGGCCCTCACAGATACGCAGTATTTT. Translated, it gives CASSQGALTDTQYF.